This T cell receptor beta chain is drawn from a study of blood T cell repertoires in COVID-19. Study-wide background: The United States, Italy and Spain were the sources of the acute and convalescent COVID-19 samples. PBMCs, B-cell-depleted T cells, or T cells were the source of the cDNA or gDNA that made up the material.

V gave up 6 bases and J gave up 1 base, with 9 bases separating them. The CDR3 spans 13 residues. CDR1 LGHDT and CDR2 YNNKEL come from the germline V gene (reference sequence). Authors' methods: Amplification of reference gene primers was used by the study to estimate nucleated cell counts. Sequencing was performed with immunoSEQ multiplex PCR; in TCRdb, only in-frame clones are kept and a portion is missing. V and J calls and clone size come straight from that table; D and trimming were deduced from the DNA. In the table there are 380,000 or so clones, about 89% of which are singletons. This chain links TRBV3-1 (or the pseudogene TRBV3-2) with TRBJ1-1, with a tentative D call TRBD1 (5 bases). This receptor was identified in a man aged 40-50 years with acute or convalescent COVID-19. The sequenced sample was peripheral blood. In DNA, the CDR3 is TGTGCCAGCAGGCTAACAGGGAACACTGAAGCTTTCTTT. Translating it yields CASRLTGNTEAFF.